Sequencing of this T cell receptor (beta chain) was carried out in a study of cytomegalovirus exposure and HLA in healthy donors. Amplification used 60 Vbeta primers and 13 Jbeta primers. TCRdb's copy holds only in-frame clones and misses some; the assay was immunoSEQ multiplex PCR. The sample lists approximately 160,000 clones, almost 80% occurring once. This receptor was obtained from a male donor in good health and CMV-seronegative. What was sequenced was PBMCs.

CDR3 nucleotide sequence: TGTGCCAGCAGCGTAGGGCCAGGGATTTATTCACCCCTCCACTTT. It translates to CASSVGPGIYSPLHF. V usage is TRBV9 and J usage is TRBJ1-6, with D perhaps matching TRBD1 (5 bases). Trimming removed 0 bases from V and 8 bases from J, with 12 bases in between. The CDR3 has 15 residues. Germline V gene data show CDR1 as SGDLS and CDR2 as YYNGEE.